A selection of T cell receptor beta chains follows, all from one sample in a study of PD-1 blockade in classical Hodgkin lymphoma. Sequencing was performed with immunoSEQ multiplex PCR; in TCRdb, only in-frame clones are kept and a portion is missing. The profile shows 25,000 to 35,000 clones, 71% of them singletons. The sample was peripheral blood mononuclear cells (PBMCs), taken before the second cycle of nivolumab. The receptors originated from a human donor with classical Hodgkin lymphoma. CDR3s include the opening cysteine and the closing phenylalanine or tryptophan. The D gene is left open where the match is weak. Part of the rows lack a size; the others show once, few, many or a class for expanded clones.

.	10	TRBV6-6	.	TRBJ2-5	CATSTETQYF	TGTGCCACCTCCACTGAGACCCAGTACTTC
.	14	TRBV4-1	.	TRBJ2-3	CASSQGLLGDTQYF	TGCGCCAGCAGCCAAGGTTTACTAGGAGATACGCAGTATTTT
TRBD2	16	TRBV7-7	.	TRBJ2-1	CASSLTSGGAGDEQFF	TGTGCTAGCAGCTTGACTAGCGGGGGGGCCGGAGATGAGCAGTTCTTC
TRBD1	18	TRBV6-4	.	TRBJ1-2	CASSGDRETWGGLYGYTF	TGTGCCAGCAGCGGGGACAGGGAAACATGGGGGGGATTATATGGCTACACCTTC
.	11	TRBV28	.	TRBJ1-1	CASGRGTEAFF	TGTGCCAGCGGGAGGGGCACTGAAGCTTTCTTT
TRBD2	16	TRBV7-2	.	TRBJ2-2	CASNTGLTSGPGELFF	TGTGCCAGCAATACAGGCCTGACTAGCGGCCCCGGGGAGCTGTTTTTT
TRBD2	15	TRBV5-1	.	TRBJ2-3	CASSLLGGGGDTQYF	TGCGCCAGCAGCCTCCTAGGCGGGGGGGGTGATACGCAGTATTTT
.	16	TRBV9	.	TRBJ2-3	CASSGIMSSHPDTQYF	TGTGCCAGCAGCGGCATCATGTCGTCTCATCCAGATACGCAGTATTTT
TRBD2	17	TRBV4-1	.	TRBJ2-2	CASSPSELAGNTGELFF	TGCGCCAGCAGCCCTAGCGAACTAGCGGGGAACACCGGGGAGCTGTTTTTT
.	14	TRBV9	.	TRBJ2-2	CASSVEVGTGELFF	TGTGCCAGCAGCGTAGAGGTTGGCACCGGGGAGCTGTTTTTT
TRBD1	15	TRBV6-1	.	TRBJ2-1	CASSDGQGAYYEQFF	TGTGCCAGCAGTGACGGACAGGGGGCTTACTATGAGCAGTTCTTC
.	15	TRBV7-9	.	TRBJ2-7	CASSPHPGSSYEQYF	TGTGCCAGCAGCCCCCACCCCGGATCCTCCTACGAGCAGTACTTC
.	11	TRBV7-9	few	TRBJ1-6	CASSLDEILHF	TGTGCCAGCAGCTTGGATGAGATTCTCCACTTT
.	16	TRBV5-1	.	TRBJ1-1	CASSLEAGETATEAFF	TGCGCCAGCAGTTTGGAGGCGGGGGAGACGGCCACTGAAGCTTTCTTT
TRBD1	16	TRBV15	.	TRBJ1-1	CATSSRTHRGNTEAFF	TGTGCCACCAGCTCCCGCACCCACAGGGGGAACACTGAAGCTTTCTTT
.	15	TRBV7-8	.	TRBJ1-3	CASSLEQGGRNTIYF	TGTGCCAGCAGCTTAGAACAGGGAGGGAGAAACACCATATATTTT
.	16	TRBV30	.	TRBJ2-2	CAWSGRSLEYTGELFF	TGTGCCTGGAGTGGCAGATCGCTAGAATACACCGGGGAGCTGTTTTTT
.	14	TRBV15	.	TRBJ1-1	CATSTRRERAEAFF	TGTGCCACCAGCACTCGGAGAGAAAGGGCTGAAGCTTTCTTT
.	16	TRBV15	.	TRBJ2-7	CATSREGRDLSYEQYF	TGTGCCACCAGCAGAGAGGGACGGGACTTGTCCTACGAGCAGTACTTC
.	15	TRBV11-1	.	TRBJ2-7	CASSLEAGESYEQYF	TGTGCCAGCAGCTTAGAGGCAGGGGAATCCTACGAGCAGTACTTC
TRBD1	15	TRBV27	few	TRBJ2-7	CASSSPGQGIYEQYF	TGTGCCAGCAGTTCGCCGGGACAGGGGATCTACGAGCAGTACTTC
TRBD2	14	TRBV5-1	once	TRBJ2-7	CASSPGGGAREQYF	TGCGCCAGCAGCCCAGGCGGGGGGGCCCGCGAGCAGTACTTC
TRBD1	16	TRBV9	.	TRBJ2-2	CASSLGTGASTGELFF	TGTGCCAGCAGCCTGGGGACAGGGGCGTCGACCGGGGAGCTGTTTTTT
.	16	TRBV9	once	TRBJ2-2	CASSVDRTKNTGELFF	TGTGCCAGCAGCGTAGACAGGACAAAAAACACCGGGGAGCTGTTTTTT
TRBD1	15	TRBV4-1	.	TRBJ2-6	CASSQGQAGANVLTF	TGTGCCAGCAGCCAGGGACAGGCTGGGGCCAACGTCCTGACTTTC
.	14	TRBV7-2	.	TRBJ1-2	CASSLYGENYGYTF	TGTGCCAGCAGCTTATACGGTGAGAACTATGGCTACACCTTC
TRBD2	16	TRBV7-9	few	TRBJ2-5	CASSTNGLAGWETQYF	TGTGCCAGCAGCACTAATGGACTAGCGGGGTGGGAGACCCAGTACTTC
.	17	TRBV7-9	.	TRBJ2-2	CASSLRGPKGNTGELFF	TGTGCCAGCAGCTTGCGCGGCCCAAAGGGGAACACCGGGGAGCTGTTTTTT
.	16	TRBV9	.	TRBJ2-3	CASSAQLGAATDTQYF	TGTGCCAGCAGCGCCCAGCTAGGGGCGGCCACAGATACGCAGTATTTT
.	14	TRBV6-6	.	TRBJ2-7	CASSYSFSVYEQYF	TGTGCCAGCAGTTACTCGTTTTCAGTCTACGAGCAGTACTTC
TRBD1	14	TRBV5-6	once	TRBJ2-5	CASNDRGIEETQYF	TGTGCCAGCAACGACAGGGGGATAGAAGAGACCCAGTACTTC
TRBD2	14	TRBV5-4	.	TRBJ2-5	CASSTAGGRETQYF	TGTGCCAGCAGCACCGCGGGGGGCCGCGAGACCCAGTACTTC
.	13	TRBV27	.	TRBJ2-7	CASSLAGSSWQYF	TGTGCCAGCAGTTTGGCCGGGAGCAGTTGGCAGTACTTC
.	15	TRBV7-3	.	TRBJ2-5	CASSLKAGDQETQYF	TGTGCCAGCAGCTTAAAGGCAGGGGATCAAGAGACCCAGTACTTC
.	14	TRBV6-5	.	TRBJ1-1	CASSYLGKRTEAFF	TGTGCCAGCAGTTACCTTGGGAAGAGGACTGAAGCTTTCTTT
TRBD2	17	TRBV4-2	.	TRBJ2-7	CASSPGLAGGSSYEQYF	TGTGCCAGCAGCCCCGGACTAGCGGGGGGTAGCTCCTACGAGCAGTACTTC
.	12	TRBV5-1	.	TRBJ2-2	CASSLNTGELFF	TGCGCCAGCAGCTTGAACACCGGGGAGCTGTTTTTT
TRBD1	16	TRBV9	once	TRBJ2-6	CASKGQGAVGANVLTF	TGTGCCTCCAAGGGACAGGGGGCTGTTGGGGCCAACGTCCTGACTTTC